Sequencing of this T cell receptor (beta chain) was carried out in a study of a mutant IDH1 vaccine in newly diagnosed glioma. CDR1 MNHEY and CDR2 SMNVEV come from the germline V gene (reference sequence). Trimming left V 2 bases short and J 2 bases short, with 7 bases between. The CDR3 extends over 13 amino acids. Stated time point: week 47, end of study. All doses held 300 ug of mutant IDH1 20-mer peptide, with topical imiquimod. The table came from immunoSEQ multiplex PCR; TCRdb's copy has only in-frame clones and leaves some out. There are roughly 86,000 clones in the sample; roughly four fifths occur only once, and about 5.7% lies in the top ten. A single count supports this clone. Its specificity is not known.

The sequences come from PBMCs, collected from a glioma patient whose treatment included an IDH1 peptide vaccine. The TCR was taken from a man aged 35-49 years with glioma. The chain combines TRBV27 with TRBJ2-7; weak D call: TRBD2 (6 bases). CDR3 in amino acids: CASSLTGAYEQYF. Written as DNA, the CDR3 is TGTGCCAGCAGTTTAACGGGGGCCTACGAGCAGTACTTC.